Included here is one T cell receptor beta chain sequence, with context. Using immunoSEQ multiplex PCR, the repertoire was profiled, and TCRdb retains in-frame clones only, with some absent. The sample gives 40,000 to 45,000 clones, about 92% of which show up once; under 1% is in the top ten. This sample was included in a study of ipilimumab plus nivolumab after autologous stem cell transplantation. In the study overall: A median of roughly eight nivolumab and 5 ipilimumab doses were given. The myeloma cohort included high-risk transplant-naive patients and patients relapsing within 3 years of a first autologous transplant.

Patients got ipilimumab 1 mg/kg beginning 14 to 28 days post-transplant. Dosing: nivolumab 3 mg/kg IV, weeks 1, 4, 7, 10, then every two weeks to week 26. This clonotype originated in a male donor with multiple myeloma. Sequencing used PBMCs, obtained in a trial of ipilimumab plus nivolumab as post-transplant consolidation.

For the CDR3, the DNA is TGTGCCAGCAGTTCCGACAGGGGGGGGAAAGCTTTCTTT. Its translation is CASSSDRGGKAFF. V is TRBV28 and J is TRBJ1-1, with 9 bases matching TRBD1. V lost 4 bases and J lost 9; bases outside the gene matches: 6. CDR3 length: 13 residues. CDR1 is MDHEN, CDR2 SYDVKM, per germline. Full variable domain (outside the CDR3, taken from reference TRBV28 and TRBJ1-1): DVKVTQSSRYLVKRTGEKVFLECVQDMDHENMFWYRQDPGLGLRLIYFSYDVKMKEKGDIPEGYSVSREKKERFSLILESASTNQTSMYLCASSSDRGGKAFFGQGTRLTVV.